These T cell receptor beta chains were read from a single sample in a study of OX40 agonist ivuxolimab in advanced cancers. TCRdb keeps only in-frame clones here, not all; method: immunoSEQ multiplex PCR. The sample yields about 80,000 clones, 70% to 90% seen once. Sequencing was performed on CD4+ or CD8+ T cells sorted from blood, taken in a trial of the OX40 agonist ivuxolimab. Every receptor here comes from an adult with an advanced solid tumor such as melanoma, head and neck, liver or kidney cancer. The CDR3 runs from the conserved cysteine through the conserved F or W. D genes are given only for firm matches. A clone size is listed for some rows: how often the clone was seen (once, few, many), or a class if it is expanded.

D,V,size,J,DNA,CDR3
.,TRBV4-1,.,TRBJ2-5,TGCGCCAGCAGCCAAGATTCCGGCCAGTGGGAGACCCAGTACTTC,CASSQDSGQWETQYF
.,TRBV6-6,few,TRBJ1-4,TGTGCCAGCAGGCCTCGGTATGCAACTAATGAAAAACTGTTTTTT,CASRPRYATNEKLFF
TRBD2,TRBV27,.,TRBJ2-7,TGTGCCAGCAGAACCTCACTAGCGGGAGGTGGCGAGCAGTACTTC,CASRTSLAGGGEQYF
.,TRBV5-4,.,TRBJ1-1,TGTGCCAGCAGCTCTAAGAACACTGAAGCTTTCTTT,CASSSKNTEAFF
TRBD2,TRBV5-1,once,TRBJ2-1,TGCGCCAGCAGCTTGGCCGTACTAGCGGGGGGTTCCTACAATGAGCAGTTCTTC,CASSLAVLAGGSYNEQFF
.,TRBV2,.,TRBJ2-6,TGTGCCGGACATGGCTCTGGGGCCAACGTCCTGACTTTC,CAGHGSGANVLTF
.,TRBV7-6,.,TRBJ2-7,TGTGCCAGCAGCTTCCAAGGGACCTCCTACGAGCAGTACTTC,CASSFQGTSYEQYF
.,TRBV21-1,.,TRBJ1-4,TGTGCCAGCAGCGAAAGGAGCAGCCATAACTCTAATGAAAAACTGTTTTTT,CASSERSSHNSNEKLFF
TRBD1,TRBV18,few,TRBJ1-5,TGTGCCAGCTCACCACCGGGGACAGGGGGCAATCAGCCCCAGCATTTT,CASSPPGTGGNQPQHF
.,TRBV15,.,TRBJ2-7,TGTGCCACCAGCAGAGATGACTCCTACGAGCAGTACTTC,CATSRDDSYEQYF
.,TRBV19,.,TRBJ1-1,TGTGCCAGTAGTACCCGGGTAGAGGTGAACACTGAAGCTTTCTTT,CASSTRVEVNTEAFF
.,TRBV21-1,.,TRBJ1-4,TGTGCCAGCGGCCTTCTACACGGTAGTGAAAAACTGTTTTTT,CASGLLHGSEKLFF
.,TRBV28,few,TRBJ2-4,TGTGCCAGCACCCTCCGGGGGAACGCCATTCAGTACTTC,CASTLRGNAIQYF
TRBD2,TRBV2,.,TRBJ2-1,TGTGCCAGCAGAAGACTAGCGGGGGCCTACAATGAGCAGTTCTTC,CASRRLAGAYNEQFF